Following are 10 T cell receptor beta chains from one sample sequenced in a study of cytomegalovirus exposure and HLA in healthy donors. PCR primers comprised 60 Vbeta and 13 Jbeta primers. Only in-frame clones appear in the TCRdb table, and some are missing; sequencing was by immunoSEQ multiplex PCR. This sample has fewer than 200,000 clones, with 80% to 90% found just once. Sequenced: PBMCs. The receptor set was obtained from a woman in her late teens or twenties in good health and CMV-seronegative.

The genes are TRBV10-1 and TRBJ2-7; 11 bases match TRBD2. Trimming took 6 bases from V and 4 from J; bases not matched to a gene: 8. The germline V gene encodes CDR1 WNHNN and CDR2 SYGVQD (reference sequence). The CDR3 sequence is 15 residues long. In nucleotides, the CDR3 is TGCGCCAGCAGCGATACCGGGACTAGCGGATACGAGCAGTACTTC. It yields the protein CASSDTGTSGYEQYF.

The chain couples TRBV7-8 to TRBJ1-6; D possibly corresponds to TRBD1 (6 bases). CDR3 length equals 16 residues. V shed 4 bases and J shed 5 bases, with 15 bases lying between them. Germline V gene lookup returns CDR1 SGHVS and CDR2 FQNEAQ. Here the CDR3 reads CASSSLAGVNNSPLHF. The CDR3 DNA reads TGTGCCAGCAGCTCGTTGGCAGGGGTAAATAATTCACCCCTCCACTTT.

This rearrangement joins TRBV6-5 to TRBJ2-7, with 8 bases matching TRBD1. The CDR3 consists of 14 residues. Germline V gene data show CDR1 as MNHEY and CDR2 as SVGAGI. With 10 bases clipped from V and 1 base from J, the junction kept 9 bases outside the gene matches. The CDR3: CATNPRDRSYEQYF. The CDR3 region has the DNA TGTGCCACCAACCCCCGGGACAGGTCCTACGAGCAGTACTTC.

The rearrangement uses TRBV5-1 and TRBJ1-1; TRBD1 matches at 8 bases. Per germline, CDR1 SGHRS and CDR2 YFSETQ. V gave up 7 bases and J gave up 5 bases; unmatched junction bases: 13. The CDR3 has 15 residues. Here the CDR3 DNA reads TGCGCCAGCCAAGACGGCAGGGGGCGAAGGACTGAAGCTTTCTTT. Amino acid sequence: CASQDGRGRRTEAFF. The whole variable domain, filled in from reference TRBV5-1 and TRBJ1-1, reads KAGVTQTPRYLIKTRGQQVTLSCSPISGHRSVSWYQQTPGQGLQFLFEYFSETQRNKGNFPGRFSGRQFSNSRSEMNVSTLELGDSALYLCASQDGRGRRTEAFFGQGTRLTVV.

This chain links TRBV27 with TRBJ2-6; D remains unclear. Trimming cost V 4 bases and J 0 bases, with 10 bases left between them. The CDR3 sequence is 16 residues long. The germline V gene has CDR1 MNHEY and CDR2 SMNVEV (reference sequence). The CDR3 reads CASSSSHSSGANVLTF. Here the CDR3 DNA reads TGTGCCAGCAGTTCCTCACACAGCTCTGGGGCCAACGTCCTGACTTTC.

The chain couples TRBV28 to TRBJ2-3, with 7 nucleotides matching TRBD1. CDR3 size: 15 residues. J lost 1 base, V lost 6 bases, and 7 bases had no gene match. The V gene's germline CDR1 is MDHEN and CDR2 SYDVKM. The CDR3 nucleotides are TGTGCCAGCAGACCATACGGGACAGGCACAGATACGCAGTATTTT. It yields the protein CASRPYGTGTDTQYF. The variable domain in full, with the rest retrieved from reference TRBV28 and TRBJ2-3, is DVKVTQSSRYLVKRTGEKVFLECVQDMDHENMFWYRQDPGLGLRLIYFSYDVKMKEKGDIPEGYSVSREKKERFSLILESASTNQTSMYLCASRPYGTGTDTQYFGPGTRLTVL.

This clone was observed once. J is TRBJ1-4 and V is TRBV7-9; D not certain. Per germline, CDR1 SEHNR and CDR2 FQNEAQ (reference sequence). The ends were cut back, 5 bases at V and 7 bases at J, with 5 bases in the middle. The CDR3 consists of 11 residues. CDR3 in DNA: TGTGCCAGCAGCCCCCGTGAAAAACTGTTTTTT. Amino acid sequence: CASSPREKLFF.

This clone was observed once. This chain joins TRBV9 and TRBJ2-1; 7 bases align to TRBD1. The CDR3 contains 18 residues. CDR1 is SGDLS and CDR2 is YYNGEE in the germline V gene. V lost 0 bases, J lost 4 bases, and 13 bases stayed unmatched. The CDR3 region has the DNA TGTGCCAGCAGCGTAGGTGGAAGGGGGCAGGGAACATACAATGAGCAGTTCTTC. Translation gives CASSVGGRGQGTYNEQFF.

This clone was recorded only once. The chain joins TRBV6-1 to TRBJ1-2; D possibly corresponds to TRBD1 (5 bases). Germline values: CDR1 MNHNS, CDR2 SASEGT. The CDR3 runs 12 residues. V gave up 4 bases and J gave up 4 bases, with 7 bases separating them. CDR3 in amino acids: CASSVGGYGYTF. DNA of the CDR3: TGTGCCAGCAGTGTGGGGGGCTATGGCTACACCTTC.

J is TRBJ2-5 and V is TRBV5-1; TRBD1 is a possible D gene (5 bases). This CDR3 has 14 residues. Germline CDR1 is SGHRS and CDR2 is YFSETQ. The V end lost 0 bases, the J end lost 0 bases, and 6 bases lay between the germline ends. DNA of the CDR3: TGCGCCAGCAGCTTGGGACAGAACCAAGAGACCCAGTACTTC. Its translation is CASSLGQNQETQYF.